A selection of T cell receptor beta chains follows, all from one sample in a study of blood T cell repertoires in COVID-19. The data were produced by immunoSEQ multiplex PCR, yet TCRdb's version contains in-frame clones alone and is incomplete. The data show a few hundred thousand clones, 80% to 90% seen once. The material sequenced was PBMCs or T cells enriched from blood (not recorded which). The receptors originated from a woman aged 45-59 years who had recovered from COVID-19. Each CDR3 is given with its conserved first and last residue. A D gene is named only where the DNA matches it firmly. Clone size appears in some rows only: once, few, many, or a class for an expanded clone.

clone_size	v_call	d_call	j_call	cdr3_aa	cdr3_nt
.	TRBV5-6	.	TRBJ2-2	CASSLEASFGGELFF	TGTGCCAGCAGCTTGGAGGCTAGTTTCGGCGGGGAGCTGTTTTTT
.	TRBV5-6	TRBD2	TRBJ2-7	CASSAQLAYEQYF	TGTGCCAGCAGCGCCCAACTAGCGTACGAGCAGTACTTC
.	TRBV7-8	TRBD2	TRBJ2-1	CASSQGTSGNEQFF	TGTGCCAGCAGCCAAGGGACTAGCGGCAATGAGCAGTTCTTC
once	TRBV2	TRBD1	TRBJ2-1	CASDRDRSYNEQFF	TGTGCCAGCGACCGGGACAGGAGCTACAATGAGCAGTTCTTC
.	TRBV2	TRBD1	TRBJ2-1	CASSERKRDSSYNEQFF	TGTGCCAGCAGTGAAAGGAAACGGGACAGCTCCTACAATGAGCAGTTCTTC
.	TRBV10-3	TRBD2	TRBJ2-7	CAISRTSGRAMTYEQYF	TGTGCCATCAGCCGGACTAGCGGGAGGGCGATGACCTACGAGCAGTACTTC
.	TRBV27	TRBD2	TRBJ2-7	CASSFFLAGGEQYF	TGTGCCAGCAGTTTTTTCCTAGCGGGAGGCGAGCAGTACTTC
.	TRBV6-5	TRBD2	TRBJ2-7	CASRQLAVGEQYF	TGTGCCAGCAGACAACTAGCGGTAGGCGAGCAGTACTTC
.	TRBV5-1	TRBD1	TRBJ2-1	CASQRGQGVTYNEQFF	TGCGCCAGCCAGAGAGGACAGGGGGTAACCTACAATGAGCAGTTCTTC
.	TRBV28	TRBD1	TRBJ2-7	CASSFLTGHSYEQYF	TGTGCCAGCAGTTTCTTGACAGGGCACTCCTACGAGCAGTACTTC
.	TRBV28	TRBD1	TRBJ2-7	CATSQGAGLFYEQYF	TGTGCCACGTCCCAGGGGGCTGGCCTATTCTACGAGCAGTACTTC
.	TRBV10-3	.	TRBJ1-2	CAISDAQGRGGYTF	TGTGCCATCAGTGACGCCCAGGGTAGAGGCGGCTACACCTTC
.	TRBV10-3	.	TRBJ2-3	CASGFGDRTDTQYF	TGTGCCAGCGGCTTTGGAGATCGCACAGATACGCAGTATTTT
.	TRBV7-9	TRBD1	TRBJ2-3	CASSPGRDSGGTDTQYF	TGTGCCAGCAGCCCGGGAAGGGACAGCGGAGGAACAGATACGCAGTATTTT
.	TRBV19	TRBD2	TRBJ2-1	CASSILAGGSYNEQFF	TGTGCCAGTAGTATCCTAGCGGGAGGGTCTTACAATGAGCAGTTCTTC
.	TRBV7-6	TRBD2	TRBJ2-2	CASSSIRAGAAGELFF	TGTGCCAGCAGCTCGATTCGAGCGGGAGCGGCCGGGGAGCTGTTTTTT
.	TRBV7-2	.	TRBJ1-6	CASSDSPRSPLHF	TGTGCCAGCAGCGATAGTCCTCGCTCACCCCTCCACTTT
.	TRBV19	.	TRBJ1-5	CASSILGHYNQPQHF	TGTGCCAGTAGTATTTTGGGGCACTATAATCAGCCCCAGCATTTT
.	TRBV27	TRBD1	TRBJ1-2	CASRYTRDSQYGYTF	TGTGCCAGCAGATACACCCGGGACAGCCAATATGGCTACACCTTC
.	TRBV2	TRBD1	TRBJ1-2	CASRTGSYYGYTF	TGTGCCAGCAGGACAGGGAGTTATTATGGCTACACCTTC
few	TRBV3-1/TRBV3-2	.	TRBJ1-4	CASSQSLTGNQIEKLFF	TGTGCCAGCAGCCAGAGTTTAACAGGGAATCAAATCGAAAAACTGTTTTTT
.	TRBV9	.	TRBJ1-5	CASSEGQRNQPQHF	TGTGCCAGCAGCGAGGGACAACGCAATCAGCCCCAGCATTTT
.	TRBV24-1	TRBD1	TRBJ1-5	CATSDRGQGAQPQHF	TGTGCCACCAGTGACCGGGGACAGGGGGCTCAGCCCCAGCATTTT
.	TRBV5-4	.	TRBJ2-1	CASSLLSSSLSYNEQFF	TGTGCCAGCAGCTTACTCTCTAGTAGTCTCTCCTACAATGAGCAGTTCTTC
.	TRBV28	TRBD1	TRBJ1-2	CASSSQGAYYGYTF	TGTGCCAGCAGTTCCCAGGGGGCTTACTATGGCTACACCTTC
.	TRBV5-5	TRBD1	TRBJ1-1	CASSLAGGNTEAFF	TGTGCCAGCAGCTTGGCAGGGGGGAACACTGAAGCTTTCTTT
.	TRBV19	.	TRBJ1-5	CASREASFDQPQHF	TGTGCCAGTAGGGAGGCATCATTCGATCAGCCCCAGCATTTT
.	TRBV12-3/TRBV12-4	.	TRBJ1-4	CASSSGFNEKLFF	TGTGCCAGCAGTTCCGGGTTTAATGAAAAACTGTTTTTT
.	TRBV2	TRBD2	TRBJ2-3	CASKNSGRTDTQYF	TGTGCCAGCAAGAATAGCGGGAGGACAGATACGCAGTATTTT
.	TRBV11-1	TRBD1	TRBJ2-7	CASSRYRDRAYEQYF	TGTGCCAGCAGCCGCTACCGGGACAGAGCCTACGAGCAGTACTTC
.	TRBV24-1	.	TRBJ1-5	CATSDGGDNQPQHF	TGTGCCACCAGTGATGGAGGGGACAATCAGCCCCAGCATTTT
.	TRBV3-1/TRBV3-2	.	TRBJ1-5	CASSQANRALNIISNQPQHF	TGTGCCAGCAGCCAAGCTAACAGGGCCCTAAATATCATTAGCAATCAGCCCCAGCATTTT
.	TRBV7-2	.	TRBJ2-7	CASSLDGAASEYF	TGTGCCAGCAGCTTAGATGGTGCAGCGTCCGAGTACTTC
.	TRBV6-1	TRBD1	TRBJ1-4	CASSELSGTGREKLFF	TGTGCCAGCAGTGAATTATCGGGGACAGGGCGTGAAAAACTGTTTTTT
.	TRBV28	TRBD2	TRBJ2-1	CASSSTGTSGTGWVYEQFF	TGTGCCAGCAGTTCCACCGGGACTAGCGGGACAGGGTGGGTGTATGAGCAGTTCTTC
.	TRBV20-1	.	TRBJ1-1	CSASDYPEAFF	TGCAGTGCTAGCGACTACCCTGAAGCTTTCTTT
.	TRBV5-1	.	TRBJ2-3	CASSPEPGVTDTQYF	TGCGCCAGCAGCCCGGAACCGGGTGTTACAGATACGCAGTATTTT
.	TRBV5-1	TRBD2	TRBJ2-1	CASSRGLAGGNNEQFF	TGCGCCAGCAGCAGGGGACTAGCGGGGGGAAACAATGAGCAGTTCTTC
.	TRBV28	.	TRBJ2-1	CASSLVMSSYNEQFF	TGTGCCAGCAGTTTAGTTATGAGCTCCTACAATGAGCAGTTCTTC
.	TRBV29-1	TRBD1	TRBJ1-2	CSVGGQGARGYTF	TGCAGCGTTGGGGGACAGGGGGCTCGTGGCTACACCTTC
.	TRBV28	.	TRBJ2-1	CASSLPPIGEQFF	TGTGCCAGCAGTTTACCGCCTATTGGTGAGCAGTTCTTC
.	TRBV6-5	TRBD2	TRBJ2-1	CASSYPLGGGQGEQFF	TGTGCCAGCAGTTACCCCTTGGGGGGAGGGCAAGGTGAGCAGTTCTTC
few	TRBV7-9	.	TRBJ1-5	CASSSGTHSNQPQHF	TGTGCCAGCAGCTCCGGGACACATAGCAATCAGCCCCAGCATTTT
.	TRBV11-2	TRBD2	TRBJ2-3	CASSLGPSGRAVDTQYF	TGTGCCAGCAGCTTAGGCCCTAGCGGGAGGGCCGTAGATACGCAGTATTTT
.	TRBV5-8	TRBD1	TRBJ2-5	CASSFLGAGGHQETQYF	TGTGCCAGCAGCTTTCTCGGGGCAGGGGGACACCAAGAGACCCAGTACTTC
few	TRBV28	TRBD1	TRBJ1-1	CASSLSGGRMNTEAFF	TGTGCCAGCAGTTTATCAGGGGGCCGCATGAACACTGAAGCTTTCTTT
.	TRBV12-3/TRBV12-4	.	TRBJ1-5	CASSLWLQPQHF	TGTGCCAGCAGTTTGTGGCTCCAGCCCCAGCATTTT
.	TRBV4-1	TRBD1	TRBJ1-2	CASSPGGTGDHTF	TGCGCCAGCAGCCCAGGAGGGACAGGGGACCACACCTTC
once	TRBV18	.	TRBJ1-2	CASSPSRGGNGYTF	TGTGCCAGCTCCCCCTCCAGGGGAGGGAATGGCTACACCTTC